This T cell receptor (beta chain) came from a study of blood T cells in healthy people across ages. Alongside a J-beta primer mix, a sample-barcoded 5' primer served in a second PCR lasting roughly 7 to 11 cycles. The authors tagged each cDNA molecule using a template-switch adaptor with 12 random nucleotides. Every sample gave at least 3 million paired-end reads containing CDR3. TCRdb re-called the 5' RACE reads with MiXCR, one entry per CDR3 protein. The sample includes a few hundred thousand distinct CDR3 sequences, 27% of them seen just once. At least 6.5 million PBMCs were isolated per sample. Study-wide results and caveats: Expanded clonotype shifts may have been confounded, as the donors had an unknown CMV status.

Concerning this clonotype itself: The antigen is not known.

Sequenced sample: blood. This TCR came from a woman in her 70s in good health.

The CDR3 DNA reads as TGTGCCAGCAGTTACCTGGAAGTTTACGAGCAGTACTTC. Residues: CASSYLEVYEQYF. The chain employs TRBV6-6 and TRBJ2-7, with no clear D. V lost 2 bases, J lost 4 bases, and 9 bases lay in between. The CDR3 covers 13 residues. Germline V gene lookup returns CDR1 MNHNY and CDR2 SVGAGI (reference sequence).